The T cell receptor beta chain described here comes from a study of OX40 agonist ivuxolimab in advanced cancers. V dropped 3 bases and J dropped 6; count of bases not matched to a gene: 14. The germline CDR1 and CDR2 sequences are LNHNV and YYDKDF (reference sequence). The CDR3 sequence is 17 residues long. Sequenced by immunoSEQ multiplex PCR; TCRdb stores in-frame clones only, minus some. The sample has 35,000 to 40,000 clones, around 87% seen once. The TCR was taken from an adult with an advanced solid tumor such as melanoma, head and neck, liver or kidney cancer. The chain links TRBV15 to TRBJ2-3; 8 bases are a match to TRBD2. The sequencing here drew on CD4+ or CD8+ T cells sorted from blood, taken in a trial of the OX40 agonist ivuxolimab. The CDR3 spells CATSSIERGRFSDTQYF. DNA for the CDR3: TGTGCCACCAGCAGTATCGAGCGGGGGAGGTTCTCCGATACGCAGTATTTT.